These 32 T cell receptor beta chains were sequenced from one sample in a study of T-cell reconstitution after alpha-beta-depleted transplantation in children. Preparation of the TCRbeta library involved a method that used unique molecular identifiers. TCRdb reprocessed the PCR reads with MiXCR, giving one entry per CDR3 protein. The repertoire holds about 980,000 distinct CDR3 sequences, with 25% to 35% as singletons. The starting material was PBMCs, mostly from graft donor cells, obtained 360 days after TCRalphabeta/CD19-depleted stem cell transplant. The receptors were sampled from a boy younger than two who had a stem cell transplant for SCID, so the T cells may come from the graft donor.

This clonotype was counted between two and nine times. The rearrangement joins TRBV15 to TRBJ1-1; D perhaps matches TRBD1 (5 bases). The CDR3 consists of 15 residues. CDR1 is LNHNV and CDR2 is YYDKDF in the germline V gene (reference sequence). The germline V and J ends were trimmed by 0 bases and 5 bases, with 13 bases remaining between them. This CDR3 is CATSRDIDRWTEAFF. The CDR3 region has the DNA TGTGCCACCAGCAGAGATATCGACAGATGGACTGAAGCTTTCTTT.

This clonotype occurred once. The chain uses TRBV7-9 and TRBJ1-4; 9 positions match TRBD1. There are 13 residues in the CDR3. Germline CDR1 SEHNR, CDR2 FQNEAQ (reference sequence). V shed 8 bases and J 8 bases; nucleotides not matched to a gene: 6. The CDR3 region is CASSGTGKEKLFF. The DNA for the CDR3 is TGTGCCAGCTCGGGGACAGGGAAAGAAAAACTGTTTTTT.

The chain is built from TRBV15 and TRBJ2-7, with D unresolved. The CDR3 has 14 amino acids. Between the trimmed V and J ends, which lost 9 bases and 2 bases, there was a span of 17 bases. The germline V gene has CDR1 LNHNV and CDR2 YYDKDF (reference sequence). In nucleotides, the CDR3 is TGTGCCACATCCTCTGCGGCGGCCACCTACGAGCAGTACTTC. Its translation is CATSSAAATYEQYF.

CDR3 nucleotides: TGTGCCAGCAGTTTAGAATTGGGCTCCGGGGGGCGCGGGTTTTATCTCTATAATTCACCCCTCCACTTT. This sequence encodes CASSLELGSGGRGFYLYNSPLHF. The rearrangement uses TRBV12-3 or TRBV12-4 and TRBJ1-6; the D gene is possibly TRBD1 (6 bases). Trimming removed 1 base at V and 3 bases at J, with 31 bases between. This CDR3 has 23 residues.

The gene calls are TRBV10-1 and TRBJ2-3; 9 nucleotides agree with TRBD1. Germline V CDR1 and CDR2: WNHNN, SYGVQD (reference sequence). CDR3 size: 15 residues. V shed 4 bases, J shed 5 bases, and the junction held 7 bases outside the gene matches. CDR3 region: CASSGTGTGQDTQYF. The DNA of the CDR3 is TGCGCCAGCAGTGGTACCGGGACAGGGCAAGATACGCAGTATTTT.

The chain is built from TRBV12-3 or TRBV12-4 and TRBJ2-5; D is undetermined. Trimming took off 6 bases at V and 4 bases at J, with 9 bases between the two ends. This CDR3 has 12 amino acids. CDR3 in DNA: TGTGCCAGCAGCCTGTGGCTAGAGACCCAGTACTTC. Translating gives CASSLWLETQYF.

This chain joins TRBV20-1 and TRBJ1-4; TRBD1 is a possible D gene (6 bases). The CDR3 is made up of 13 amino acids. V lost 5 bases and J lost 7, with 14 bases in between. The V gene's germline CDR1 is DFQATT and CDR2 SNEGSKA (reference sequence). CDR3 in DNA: TGCAGTGCTTATGAATGGGGGCTTGAAAAACTGTTTTTT. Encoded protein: CSAYEWGLEKLFF.

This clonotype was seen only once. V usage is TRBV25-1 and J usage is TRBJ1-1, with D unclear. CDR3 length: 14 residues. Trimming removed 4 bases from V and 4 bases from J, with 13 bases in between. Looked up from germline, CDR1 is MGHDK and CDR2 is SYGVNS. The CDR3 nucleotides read TGTGCCAGCAGTGCGCTGACAAGGGCCACTGAAGCTTTCTTT. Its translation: CASSALTRATEAFF.

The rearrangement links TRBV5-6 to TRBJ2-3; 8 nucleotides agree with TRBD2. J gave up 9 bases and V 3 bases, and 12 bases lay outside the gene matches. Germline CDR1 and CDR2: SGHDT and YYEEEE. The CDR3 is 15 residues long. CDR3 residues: CASSSSGGPWWTQYF. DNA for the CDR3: TGTGCCAGCAGCTCCAGCGGGGGCCCTTGGTGGACGCAGTATTTT.

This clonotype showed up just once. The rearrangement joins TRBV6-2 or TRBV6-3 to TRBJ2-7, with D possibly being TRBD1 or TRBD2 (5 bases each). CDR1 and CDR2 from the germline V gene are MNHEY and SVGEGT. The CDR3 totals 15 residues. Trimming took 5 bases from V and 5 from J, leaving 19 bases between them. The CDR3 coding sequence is TGTGCCAGCAGTCTCCCCGGGGCAGGGACCAACGAGCAGTACTTC. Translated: CASSLPGAGTNEQYF.

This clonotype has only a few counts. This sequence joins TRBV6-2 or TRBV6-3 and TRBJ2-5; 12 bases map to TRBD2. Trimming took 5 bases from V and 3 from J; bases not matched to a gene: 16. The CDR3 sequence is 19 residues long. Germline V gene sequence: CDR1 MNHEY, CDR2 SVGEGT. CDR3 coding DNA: TGTGCCAGCAGTCCTCCTCTTCGACTAGCGGGGGTGGAGAAAGAGACCCAGTACTTC. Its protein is CASSPPLRLAGVEKETQYF.

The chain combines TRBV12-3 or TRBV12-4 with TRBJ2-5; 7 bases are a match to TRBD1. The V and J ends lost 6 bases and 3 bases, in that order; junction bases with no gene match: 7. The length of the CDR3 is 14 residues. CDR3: CASRPGTEKETQYF. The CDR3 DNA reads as TGTGCCAGCAGACCCGGGACAGAGAAAGAGACCCAGTACTTC.

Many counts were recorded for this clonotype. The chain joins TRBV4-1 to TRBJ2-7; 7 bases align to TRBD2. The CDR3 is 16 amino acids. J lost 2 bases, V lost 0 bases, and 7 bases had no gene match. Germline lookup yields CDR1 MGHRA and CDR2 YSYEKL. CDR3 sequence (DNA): TGCGCCAGCAGCCAAGATAGGCGACTAGCAGCCTACGAGCAGTACTTC. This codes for CASSQDRRLAAYEQYF.

The CDR3 is CAWSRGQVEKLFF. Written as DNA, the CDR3 is TGTGCCTGGAGTCGTGGACAGGTTGAAAAACTGTTTTTT. The chain links TRBV30 to TRBJ1-4, with TRBD1 matching 7 bases. The trim removed 2 bases at V and 7 bases at J, leaving 4 bases unmatched. This CDR3 comprises 13 residues. Germline V gene sequence: CDR1 GTSNPN, CDR2 SVGIG (reference sequence).

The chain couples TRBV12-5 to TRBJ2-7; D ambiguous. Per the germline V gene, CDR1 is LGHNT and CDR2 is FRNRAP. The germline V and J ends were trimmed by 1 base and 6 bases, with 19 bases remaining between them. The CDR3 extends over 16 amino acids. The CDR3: CASGLEIKTPLFEQYF. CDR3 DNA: TGTGCTAGTGGTTTGGAAATCAAGACTCCTCTGTTCGAGCAGTACTTC.

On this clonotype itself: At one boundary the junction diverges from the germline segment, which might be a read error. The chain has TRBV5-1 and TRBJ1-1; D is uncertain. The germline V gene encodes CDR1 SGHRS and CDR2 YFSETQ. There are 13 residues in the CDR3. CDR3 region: CASSPGVGNRYVF. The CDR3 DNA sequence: TGCGCCAGCAGCCCCGGGGTCGGCAATCGGTACGTCTTT. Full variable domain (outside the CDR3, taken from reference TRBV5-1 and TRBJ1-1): KAGVTQTPRYLIKTRGQQVTLSCSPISGHRSVSWYQQTPGQGLQFLFEYFSETQRNKGNFPGRFSGRQFSNSRSEMNVSTLELGDSALYLCASSPGVGNRYVFGQGTRLTVV.

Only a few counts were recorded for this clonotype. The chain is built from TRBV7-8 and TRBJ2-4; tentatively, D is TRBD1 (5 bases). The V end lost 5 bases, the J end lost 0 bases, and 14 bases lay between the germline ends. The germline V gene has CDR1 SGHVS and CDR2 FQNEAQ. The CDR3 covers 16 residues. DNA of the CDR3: TGTGCCAGCAGCCCCCAGGGCCTTATAGCCAAAAACATTCAGTACTTC. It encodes CASSPQGLIAKNIQYF.

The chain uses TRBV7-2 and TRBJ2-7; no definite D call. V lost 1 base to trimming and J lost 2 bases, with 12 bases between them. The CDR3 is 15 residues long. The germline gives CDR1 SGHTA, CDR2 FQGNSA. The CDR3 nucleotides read TGTGCCAGCAGCTTAGTCGAGGCGTTGCCCTACGAGCAGTACTTC. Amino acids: CASSLVEALPYEQYF.

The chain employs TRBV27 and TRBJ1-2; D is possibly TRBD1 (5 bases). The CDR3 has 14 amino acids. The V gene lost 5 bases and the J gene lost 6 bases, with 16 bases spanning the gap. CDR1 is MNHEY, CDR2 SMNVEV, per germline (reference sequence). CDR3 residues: CASSEIDGGDGYTF. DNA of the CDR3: TGTGCCAGCAGTGAGATCGACGGGGGAGATGGCTACACCTTC.

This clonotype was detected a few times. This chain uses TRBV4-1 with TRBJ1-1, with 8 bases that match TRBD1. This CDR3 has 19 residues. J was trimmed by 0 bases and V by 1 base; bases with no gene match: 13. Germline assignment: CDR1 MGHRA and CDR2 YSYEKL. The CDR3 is CASSQVGRTGLLMNTEAFF. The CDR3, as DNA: TGCGCCAGCAGCCAAGTAGGTCGGACAGGGCTGTTGATGAACACTGAAGCTTTCTTT.

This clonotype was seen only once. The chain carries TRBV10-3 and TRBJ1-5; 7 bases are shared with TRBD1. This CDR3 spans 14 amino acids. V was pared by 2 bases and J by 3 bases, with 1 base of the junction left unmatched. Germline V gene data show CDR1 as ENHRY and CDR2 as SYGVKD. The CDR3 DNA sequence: TGTGCCATCAGTGAGGGACAGGTCAATCAGCCCCAGCATTTT. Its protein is CAISEGQVNQPQHF.

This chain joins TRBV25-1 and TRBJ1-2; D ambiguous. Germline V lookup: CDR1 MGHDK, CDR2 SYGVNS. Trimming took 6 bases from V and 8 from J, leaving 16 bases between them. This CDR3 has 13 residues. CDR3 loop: CASSLSGLSGYTF. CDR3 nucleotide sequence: TGTGCCAGCAGCCTCAGCGGGTTATCCGGCTACACCTTC.

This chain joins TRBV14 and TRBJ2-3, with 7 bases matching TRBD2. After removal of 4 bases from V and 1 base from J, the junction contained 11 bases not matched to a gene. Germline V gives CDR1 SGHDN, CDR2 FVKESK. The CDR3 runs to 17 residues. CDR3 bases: TGTGCCAGCAGCCCGAGGCCCCGGGGGGAGCGCACAGATACGCAGTATTTT. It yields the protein CASSPRPRGERTDTQYF.

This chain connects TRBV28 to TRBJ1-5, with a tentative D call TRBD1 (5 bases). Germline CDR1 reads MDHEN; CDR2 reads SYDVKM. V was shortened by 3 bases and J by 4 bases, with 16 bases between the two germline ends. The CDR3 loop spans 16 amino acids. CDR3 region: CASSFSGGVWNQPQHF. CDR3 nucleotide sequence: TGTGCCAGCAGTTTTTCGGGGGGGGTGTGGAATCAGCCCCAGCATTTT.

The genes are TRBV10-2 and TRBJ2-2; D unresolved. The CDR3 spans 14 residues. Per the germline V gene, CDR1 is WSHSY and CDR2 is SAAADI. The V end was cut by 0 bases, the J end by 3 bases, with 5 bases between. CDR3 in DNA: TGCGCCAGCAGTGAGTCAGGGTACACCGGGGAGCTGTTTTTT. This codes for CASSESGYTGELFF.

Here the CDR3 reads CASSYTGLATDTQYF. CDR3 DNA sequence: TGTGCCAGCAGTTACACTGGACTAGCCACAGATACGCAGTATTTT. J is TRBJ2-3 and V is TRBV6-5, with 8 positions matching TRBD2. The CDR3 is 15 residues long. Germline V gives CDR1 MNHEY, CDR2 SVGAGI. J lost 2 bases, V lost 2 bases, and 3 bases had no gene match.

CDR3 sequence reads: CSVPGTGGTDTQYF. The CDR3 coding sequence is TGCAGCGTCCCCGGGACAGGGGGCACAGATACGCAGTATTTT. The chain links TRBV29-1 to TRBJ2-3; 10 positions match TRBD1. Germline assignment: CDR1 SQVTM and CDR2 ANQGSEA. The CDR3 runs to 14 residues. V gave up 6 bases and J gave up 1 base; unmatched junction bases: 4.

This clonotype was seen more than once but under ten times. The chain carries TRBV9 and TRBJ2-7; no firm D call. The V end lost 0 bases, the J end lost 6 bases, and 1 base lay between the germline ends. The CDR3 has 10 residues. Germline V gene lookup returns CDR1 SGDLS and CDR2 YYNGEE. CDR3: CASSVAEQYF. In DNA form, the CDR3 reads TGTGCCAGCAGCGTAGCCGAGCAGTACTTC.

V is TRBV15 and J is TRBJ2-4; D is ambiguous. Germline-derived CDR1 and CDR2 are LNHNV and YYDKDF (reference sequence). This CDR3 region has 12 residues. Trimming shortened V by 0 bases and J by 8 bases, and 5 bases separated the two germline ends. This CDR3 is CATSRDRDIQYF. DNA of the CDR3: TGTGCCACCAGCAGAGATCGCGACATTCAGTACTTC.

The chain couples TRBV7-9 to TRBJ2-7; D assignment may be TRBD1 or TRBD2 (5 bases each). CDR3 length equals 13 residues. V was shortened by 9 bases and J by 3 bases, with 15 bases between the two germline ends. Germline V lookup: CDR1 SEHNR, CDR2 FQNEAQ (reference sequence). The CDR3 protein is CARIGEKDYEQYF. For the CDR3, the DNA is TGTGCCAGGATAGGGGAGAAGGACTACGAGCAGTACTTC.

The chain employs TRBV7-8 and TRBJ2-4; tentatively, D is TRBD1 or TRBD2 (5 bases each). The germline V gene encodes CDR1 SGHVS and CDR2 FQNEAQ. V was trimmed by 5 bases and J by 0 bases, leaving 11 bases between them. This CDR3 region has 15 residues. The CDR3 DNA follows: TGTGCCAGCAGCCCCAAGGGGAGAGCCAAAAACATTCAGTACTTC. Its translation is CASSPKGRAKNIQYF. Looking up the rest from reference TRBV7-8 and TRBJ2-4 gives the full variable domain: GAGVSQSPRYKVAKRGQDVALRCDPISGHVSLFWYQQALGQGPEFLTYFQNEAQLDKSGLPSDRFFAERPEGSVSTLKIQRTQQEDSAVYLCASSPKGRAKNIQYFGAGTRLSVL.

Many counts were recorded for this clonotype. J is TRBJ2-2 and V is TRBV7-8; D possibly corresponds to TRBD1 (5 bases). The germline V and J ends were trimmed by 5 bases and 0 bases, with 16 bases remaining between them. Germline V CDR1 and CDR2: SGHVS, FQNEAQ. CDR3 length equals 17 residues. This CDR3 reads CASSPRQRLANTGELFF. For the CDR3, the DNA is TGTGCCAGCAGCCCAAGACAGAGACTTGCGAACACCGGGGAGCTGTTTTTT.